This T cell receptor (beta chain) was identified in a study of shared T cell receptors in the human thymus. The CDR3 loop spans 16 amino acids. V lost 3 bases and J lost 2, with 16 bases in between. The germline CDR1 and CDR2 sequences are MGHRA and YSYEKL. Repertoires were generated with immunoSEQ multiplex PCR, while TCRdb's copy carries only in-frame clones and drops some. The profile shows 700,000 or so clones, 70% to 90% of them singletons. These data also featured in a second study, about human thymus T cells. That publication notes: It was healthy Finnish infants having corrective surgery for congenital heart defects who were the donors. The related literature has documented a marked overlap of thymic repertoires among unrelated individuals.

Sequenced: thymocytes. The rearrangement uses TRBV4-1 and TRBJ1-2; TRBD1 is a possible D gene (6 bases). This TCR was recovered from a girl in the first two years of life with a congenital heart defect. CDR3: CASSHCKQGTNYGYTF. CDR3 nucleotides: TGCGCCAGCAGCCACTGTAAACAGGGAACGAACTATGGCTACACCTTC.